Presented here are 17 T cell receptor beta chains from one specimen sequenced in a study of T-cell reconstitution after alpha-beta-depleted transplantation in children. Library preparation (for TCRbeta) was performed with unique molecular identifiers. TCRdb processed the PCR reads anew with MiXCR; each CDR3 protein has one entry. The sample lists about 250,000 distinct CDR3 sequences, roughly a quarter occurring once. The material sequenced was PBMCs, mostly from graft donor cells, taken 360 days after TCRalphabeta/CD19-depleted stem cell transplant. Receptor source: a female patient aged 2-15 years who had a stem cell transplant for congenital amegakaryocytic thrombocytopenia, so the T cells may come from the graft donor.

This clonotype was counted between two and nine times. The chain has TRBV25-1 and TRBJ2-2; no definite D call. Trimming took 1 base from V and 1 from J, leaving 7 bases between them. The CDR3 extends over 15 amino acids. Germline loops: CDR1 MGHDK, CDR2 SYGVNS. CDR3 sequence reads: CASSEFKGNTGELFF. The CDR3 region has the DNA TGTGCCAGCAGTGAATTCAAAGGGAACACCGGGGAGCTGTTTTTT.

V gene TRBV28 combines with J gene TRBJ1-2; TRBD1 matches at 7 bases. The V gene's germline CDR1 is MDHEN and CDR2 SYDVKM. The CDR3 covers 15 residues. V dropped 2 bases and J dropped 1; count of bases not matched to a gene: 4. The CDR3 is CASSLRRDSNYGYTF. The CDR3 coding sequence is TGTGCCAGCAGTTTACGTCGGGACAGTAACTATGGCTACACCTTC.

This clonotype was counted between two and nine times. This chain uses TRBV12-3 or TRBV12-4 with TRBJ2-3; TRBD2 is a possible D gene (6 bases). V lost 1 base, J lost 2 bases, and 16 bases lay in between. The CDR3 is 17 residues long. The CDR3 reads CASSLVGGSRVTDTQYF. In nucleotides, the CDR3 is TGTGCCAGCAGTTTAGTGGGGGGTAGCAGGGTCACAGATACGCAGTATTTT.

J is TRBJ2-1 and V is TRBV3-1; 7 nucleotides match TRBD2. V lost 4 bases and J lost 8; bases outside the gene matches: 11. This CDR3 comprises 15 residues. Per germline, CDR1 LGHDT and CDR2 YNNKEL (reference sequence). The CDR3 sequence: CASSRRGREGDEQFF. The CDR3 bases are TGTGCCAGCAGCCGAAGGGGCAGGGAGGGCGATGAGCAGTTCTTC.

The chain has TRBV7-9 and TRBJ2-2; no clear D gene. Trimming left V 2 bases short and J 2 bases short, with 9 bases between. CDR1 is SEHNR and CDR2 is FQNEAQ in the germline V gene (reference sequence). The CDR3 spans 15 residues. The CDR3 region has the DNA TGTGCCAGCAGCTTATCCCCGGGTAACACCGGGGAGCTGTTTTTT. Translating it yields CASSLSPGNTGELFF.

The table lists this clonotype with a few counts. The chain links TRBV28 to TRBJ1-3; TRBD1 might be the D (6 bases). This CDR3 has 14 amino acids. The V end lost 2 bases, the J end lost 8 bases, and 13 bases lay between the germline ends. CDR1 is MDHEN, CDR2 SYDVKM, per germline. As DNA, the CDR3 is TGTGCCAGCAGTTTACGGGGGCCTCTGGACACCATATATTTT. Its translation: CASSLRGPLDTIYF.

The genes are TRBV2 and TRBJ2-2; no definite D call. This CDR3 comprises 11 residues. Germline values: CDR1 SNHLY, CDR2 FYNNEI. Between the trimmed V and J ends, which lost 4 bases and 6 bases, there was a span of 3 bases. The CDR3 protein is CASSVSGELFF. The CDR3 DNA sequence: TGTGCCAGCAGTGTGTCCGGGGAGCTGTTTTTT. Using reference TRBV2 and TRBJ2-2 for the parts outside the CDR3, the full variable domain is EPEVTQTPSHQVTQMGQEVILRCVPISNHLYFYWYRQILGQKVEFLVSFYNNEISEKSEIFDDQFSVERPDGSNFTLKIRSTKLEDSAMYFCASSVSGELFFGEGSRLTVL.

This clonotype came up a few times. This chain connects TRBV13 to TRBJ2-7; tentative D call: TRBD1 (5 bases). Germline lookup yields CDR1 PRHDT and CDR2 FYEKMQ (reference sequence). This CDR3 spans 15 amino acids. V was cut by 4 bases and J by 4 bases, with 17 bases left in between. The CDR3 reads CASSSPLRAGYEQYF. In DNA, the CDR3 is TGTGCCAGCAGCTCGCCCCTCAGGGCCGGGTACGAGCAGTACTTC.

CDR3 sequence: CASSTGLAGNYEQYF. In DNA form, the CDR3 reads TGCGCCAGCAGCACGGGACTAGCGGGAAACTACGAGCAGTACTTC. The chain employs TRBV4-3 and TRBJ2-7; 13 nucleotides agree with TRBD2. The CDR3 has 15 residues. J lost 3 bases, V lost 5 bases, and 4 bases had no gene match. Per germline, CDR1 LGHNA and CDR2 YSLEER.

The chain combines TRBV10-2 with TRBJ2-1; TRBD2 might be the D (5 bases). Germline-derived CDR1 and CDR2 are WSHSY and SAAADI. V was cut by 10 bases and J by 0 bases, with 10 bases left in between. The CDR3 consists of 13 residues. Here the CDR3 reads CAIRENSYNEQFF. Written as DNA, the CDR3 is TGCGCCATCCGGGAAAACTCCTACAATGAGCAGTTCTTC.

This chain joins TRBV5-1 and TRBJ1-2; no clear D. The V and J ends lost 0 bases and 1 base respectively, with 7 bases between them. This CDR3 comprises 14 residues. Germline CDR1 is SGHRS and CDR2 is YFSETQ. The CDR3 DNA sequence: TGCGCCAGCAGCTTGGTTCCGATTAACTATGGCTACACCTTC. Translated, it gives CASSLVPINYGYTF.

This clonotype was observed many times. The rearrangement links TRBV10-2 to TRBJ2-1; D gene uncertain. V lost 0 bases to trimming and J lost 3 bases, with 9 bases between them. In germline, CDR1 is WSHSY, CDR2 SAAADI. The CDR3 consists of 15 residues. The CDR3 DNA sequence: TGCGCCAGCAGTGAGTCGTGGGCTAGCTACAATGAGCAGTTCTTC. Amino acids: CASSESWASYNEQFF.

The chain uses TRBV20-1 and TRBJ2-4; D is perhaps TRBD1 (6 bases). Trimming removed 0 bases from V and 0 bases from J, with 12 bases in between. Germline V CDR1 and CDR2: DFQATT, SNEGSKA (reference sequence). There are 16 residues in the CDR3. The CDR3 DNA reads TGCAGTGCTAGAGACGGACAGATTCTAGCCAAAAACATTCAGTACTTC. Its protein is CSARDGQILAKNIQYF.

There are many counts of this clonotype. The chain combines TRBV28 with TRBJ2-1, with TRBD1 matching 7 bases. The CDR3 consists of 14 residues. With 6 bases clipped from V and 3 bases from J, the junction kept 5 bases outside the gene matches. Germline loops: CDR1 MDHEN, CDR2 SYDVKM. CDR3: CASRRQGFYNEQFF. The CDR3 nucleotides are TGTGCCAGCAGGAGACAGGGCTTCTACAATGAGCAGTTCTTC.

The chain has TRBV9 and TRBJ2-2; 10 bases line up with TRBD2. This CDR3 comprises 19 residues. V dropped 6 bases and J dropped 2; count of bases not matched to a gene: 16. Germline V lookup: CDR1 SGDLS, CDR2 YYNGEE. CDR3 DNA: TGTGCCAGCACCAGCGGGGGGGTCGCCGTAGGGCCTAACACCGGGGAGCTGTTTTTT. It translates to CASTSGGVAVGPNTGELFF.

The chain links TRBV7-9 to TRBJ2-5; 7 bases line up with TRBD2. The CDR3 consists of 15 residues. Germline CDR1 is SEHNR and CDR2 is FQNEAQ (reference sequence). The trim removed 3 bases at V and 2 bases at J, leaving 6 bases unmatched. The CDR3 loop reads CASSFDLAVQETQYF. In DNA, the CDR3 is TGTGCCAGCAGCTTCGACCTAGCGGTGCAAGAGACCCAGTACTTC. Combining the CDR3 with reference TRBV7-9 and TRBJ2-5 gives the whole variable domain DTGVSQNPRHKITKRGQNVTFRCDPISEHNRLYWYRQTLGQGPEFLTYFQNEAQLEKSRLLSDRFSAERPKGSFSTLEIQRTEQGDSAMYLCASSFDLAVQETQYFGPGTRLLVL.

The chain couples TRBV21-1 to TRBJ2-1; the D call TRBD1 from the table was never checked on the DNA. TRBV21-1 represents a pseudogene. CDR3 length: 16 amino acids. The CDR3 is CASSKNRDTSYNEQFF. The DNA of the CDR3 is TGTGCCAGCAGCAAAAATCGGGACACCTCCTACAATGAGCAGTTCTTC.